Here is one T cell receptor beta chain with its context. Its antigen is unidentified. These data are taken from a study of Ad26.COV2.S vaccination and SARS-CoV-2 variants. Turning to the study itself: Sample donor was a member of the COV1001 Ad26.COV2.S trial arm.

The data were produced by immunoSEQ multiplex PCR, yet TCRdb's version contains in-frame clones alone and is incomplete. There are some 270,000 clones in the sample; around nine tenths occur only once, and 2.5% to 3.5% lies in the top ten. Treatment specified: roughly 18 received Ad26.COV2.S at low or high dose, single or two shots; 5 received placebo; per-sample allocation not given. Specimens were obtained on day 63 following the first vaccine or placebo injection. Vaccination used an Ad26 vector expressing Wuhan-strain SARS-CoV-2 spike. Unmatched junction bases numbered 10, after V lost 4 bases and J lost 7 bases. The V gene's germline CDR1 is SGHNT and CDR2 YENEEA. This CDR3 has 18 residues. Regarding the study as a whole: Comparable non-spike TCR breadth was observed in vaccine and placebo recipients. Total responses of T cells may have been underestimated by the analyses of TCR breadth and depth.

The chain joins TRBV11-3 to TRBJ2-1; TRBD2 matches at 16 bases. Specimen: peripheral blood, collected in a trial of Ad26.COV2.S vaccine versus placebo. This TCR came from a person aged 18-60 years who received the Ad26.COV2.S COVID-19 vaccine or a placebo. In DNA form, the CDR3 reads TGTGCCAGCAGCTCCTCCGGGACTAGCGGGGGGGCGGCGAATGAGCAGTTCTTC. Protein sequence: CASSSSGTSGGAANEQFF.